The clone carrying this T cell receptor (beta chain) came up many times. Its antigen remains unknown. These data belong to a study of identical twins. One entry per CDR3 protein results from TCRdb running MiXCR on the 5' RACE reads. This sample has hundreds of thousands of distinct CDR3 sequences; about 20% occur once, and the top ten carry 10% to 15%. The germline V and J ends were trimmed by 3 bases and 1 base, with 6 bases remaining between them. Germline V gene sequence: CDR1 KGHSH, CDR2 LQKENI. The CDR3 contains 13 residues. Overall study findings and caveats: Cross-sectional statistics underpinned the conclusions; the same donors were not followed.

The same specimen was also included in a second study, on T cells expressing NK-cell markers. That work states: In several donors, dominant clonotypes made up roughly 28.3-65% of CD3+CD56-NKG2C+ cells. It remained uncertain whether the expanded NKG2C+ T cell clones were specific for HCMV antigens.

The sequencing input was PBMCs. The receptor's source is a woman under 30 in good health. The rearrangement joins TRBV18 to TRBJ1-1; no clear D gene. The DNA for the CDR3 is TGTGCCAGCTCACCTCAGGAGAACACTGAAGCTTTCTTT. Protein sequence: CASSPQENTEAFF.